This T cell receptor (beta chain) was obtained from a study of breast tumors, draining lymph nodes, adjacent tissues. Findings of the study overall: Tumor and nontumor repertoires were significantly more similar in luminal-like than in basal-like breast cancer. The data were judged consistent with most tumor T cells coming from lymph node and expanding in tumor.

Breast cancer patients provided tissue from their axillary draining lymph nodes. Germline CDR1 SGHTA, CDR2 FQGTGA. The CDR3 length is 13 residues. One entry per CDR3 protein results from TCRdb running MiXCR on the multiplex PCR reads. The table includes some 170,000 distinct CDR3 sequences, around 35% detected once. This clonotype was counted only a few times. The target antigen is unknown. This sequence may be a read error, since a much larger clone differs from it by one base. The sequence was obtained from a female donor with breast cancer. Some clones in this sample may be carry-over from other donors' samples. Sequenced sample: axillary lymph node tissue. This sequence joins TRBV7-3 and TRBJ2-1; tentative D call: TRBD1 (6 bases). The CDR3 DNA is TGTGCCAGCAGCCCTACAGGGTTCCATGAGCAGCTCTTC. It codes for CASSPTGFHEQLF.